This record looks at one T cell receptor beta chain sequence and its context. The CDR3 has 14 amino acids. Trimming removed 2 bases at V and 6 bases at J, with 13 bases between. The germline V gene has CDR1 MNHNS and CDR2 SASEGT. The PCR made use of 60 Vbeta and 13 Jbeta primers. Method: immunoSEQ multiplex PCR; TCRdb's copy keeps in-frame clones and lacks some. The profile shows about 97,000 clones, roughly 74% of them singletons. The data originate from a study of cytomegalovirus exposure and HLA in healthy donors. Overall study context: Out of about 360 genotyped donors, about 81% belonged to the Caucasian-associated ancestry cluster.

The gene calls are TRBV6-1 and TRBJ1-2, with TRBD1 as a possible D gene (6 bases). The sample was PBMCs. The clonotype comes from a woman aged 40 to 50 in good health and CMV-seronegative. For the CDR3, the DNA is TGTGCCAGCAGTGAACGACAGGATAATAATGGCTACACCTTC. It specifies CASSERQDNNGYTF.